The rows below give T cell receptor beta chains drawn from one sample of a study of T cell repertoires in cytomegalovirus infection. TCRdb re-analysed the reads in MiXCR, keeping a single row per CDR3 protein. The sample lists about 460,000 distinct CDR3 sequences, about 10% seen once, with about 10% in the top ten. Sequences were obtained from PBMCs. These receptor sequences come from a human donor in good health (CMV status not recorded). Some clones in this sample may be carry-over from other donors' samples. CDR3s include the opening cysteine and the closing phenylalanine or tryptophan. D genes are given only for firm matches. Clone sizes are given selectively: once, few, many, or a class where the clone is expanded.

CDR3aa,CDR3nt,d_gene,abundance,v_gene,j_gene
CATSDAGRGNEQFF,TGTGCCACCAGTGACGCCGGTAGGGGTAATGAGCAGTTCTTC,-,-,TRBV24-1,TRBJ2-1
CASSFPGYGRGTDTQYF,TGTGCCAGCAGTTTTCCAGGGTATGGGCGGGGCACAGATACGCAGTATTTT,-,-,TRBV28,TRBJ2-3
CASSPLARLFNYGYTF,TGTGCCAGCTCACCACTGGCCCGGCTGTTTAACTATGGCTACACCTTC,-,few,TRBV18,TRBJ1-2
CSARWLAGGPTNGELFF,TGCAGTGCTAGATGGTTAGCGGGAGGGCCCACGAACGGGGAGCTGTTTTTT,TRBD2,-,TRBV20-1,TRBJ2-2
CASSLRGGQKTQYF,TGTGCCAGCAGCTTAAGGGGGGGTCAGAAGACCCAGTACTTC,-,many,TRBV7-8,TRBJ2-5
CASSLVAGGSGADTQYF,TGTGCCAGCAGCTTAGTGGCGGGAGGTAGCGGGGCAGATACGCAGTATTTT,TRBD2,many,TRBV7-2,TRBJ2-3
CSAKTGARYQPQHF,TGCAGTGCAAAGACAGGGGCGCGATATCAGCCCCAGCATTTT,TRBD1,many,TRBV20-1,TRBJ1-5
CASSLAARGRAEAFF,TGTGCCAGCAGTTTGGCGGCCCGGGGAAGGGCTGAAGCTTTCTTT,-,few,TRBV27,TRBJ1-1
CASSLGPSAQTSNEQFF,TGTGCCAGCAGTTTGGGTCCTAGCGCTCAGACTTCGAATGAGCAGTTCTTC,-,many,TRBV28,TRBJ2-1
CASSARTDSGNTIYF,TGTGCCAGCAGCGCCCGGACAGACTCTGGAAACACCATATATTTT,-,many,TRBV7-6,TRBJ1-3
CASSSPGIETDTQYF,TGTGCCAGCAGCTCCCCGGGAATAGAAACAGATACGCAGTATTTT,-,many,TRBV5-6,TRBJ2-3
CASSPRDREFQPQHF,TGTGCCAGTAGTCCCCGGGACAGGGAGTTTCAGCCCCAGCATTTT,TRBD1,many,TRBV19,TRBJ1-5
CASSVLSATGELFF,TGTGCCAGCAGTGTGCTTAGCGCGACCGGGGAGCTGTTTTTT,-,many,TRBV2,TRBJ2-2
CSGGTSGSADTQYF,TGCAGCGGGGGGACTAGCGGGAGTGCAGATACGCAGTATTTT,TRBD2,-,TRBV29-1,TRBJ2-3
CASSPEAYEQYF,TGTGCCAGCTCACCAGAGGCCTACGAGCAGTACTTC,-,many,TRBV18,TRBJ2-7
CAGDRGSTEAFF,TGTGCCGGTGACAGGGGGAGCACTGAAGCTTTCTTT,TRBD1,many,TRBV30,TRBJ1-1
CASSPGGGTKYF,TGTGCCAGCAGCCCGGGAGGAGGGACCAAGTACTTC,TRBD2,many,TRBV7-8,TRBJ2-5
CASSGGRLGRTLHF,TGTGCCAGCAGTGGGGGCAGGTTAGGTCGCACCCTCCACTTT,-,many,TRBV2,TRBJ1-6
CAWTLDRGRDEQFF,TGTGCCTGGACCCTTGACAGGGGCCGCGATGAGCAGTTCTTC,TRBD1,-,TRBV30,TRBJ2-1
CASSVTSGNTGELFF,TGTGCCAGCAGCGTGACTAGCGGGAACACCGGGGAGCTGTTTTTT,TRBD2,few,TRBV9,TRBJ2-2
CASSAQQGTGELFF,TGTGCCAGCAGCGCGCAACAGGGGACCGGGGAGCTGTTTTTT,TRBD1,many,TRBV7-9,TRBJ2-2
CASTVGPSYEQYF,TGTGCCAGCACCGTGGGACCGTCCTACGAGCAGTACTTC,-,many,TRBV6-1,TRBJ2-7
CALLGEGEKLFF,TGTGCCCTCCTAGGGGAGGGCGAAAAACTGTTTTTT,-,many,TRBV7-9,TRBJ1-4
CASSSGTVSYNEQFF,TGTGCCAGCAGTTCAGGGACAGTCTCCTACAATGAGCAGTTCTTC,TRBD1,many,TRBV28,TRBJ2-1
CAITPGGDEQFF,TGTGCCATCACCCCGGGAGGGGATGAGCAGTTCTTC,TRBD2,many,TRBV10-3,TRBJ2-1
CASSPTPDEAGNTIYF,TGTGCCAGCAGCCCGACACCAGACGAGGCTGGAAACACCATATATTTT,-,few,TRBV3-1,TRBJ1-3
CASSFLAGGPSSYNEQFF,TGTGCCAGCAGTTTCCTAGCGGGAGGGCCAAGTTCCTACAATGAGCAGTTCTTC,TRBD2,many,TRBV28,TRBJ2-1
CASSSVRERETQYF,TGTGCCAGCAGTTCGGTCCGTGAGAGAGAGACCCAGTACTTC,-,-,TRBV6-6,TRBJ2-5
CASSLGSGTGRAGELFF,TGTGCCAGCAGCTTAGGATCCGGGACAGGGAGGGCCGGGGAGCTGTTTTTT,TRBD1,many,TRBV7-2,TRBJ2-2
CASSLEPKYEQYF,TGTGCCAGCAGCTTAGAGCCCAAGTACGAGCAGTACTTC,-,many,TRBV7-8,TRBJ2-7
CASSLEGFKNIQYF,TGTGCCAGCTCACTTGAGGGGTTCAAAAACATTCAGTACTTC,-,many,TRBV19,TRBJ2-4
CASSFPGQGSNTEAFF,TGTGCCAGCAGCTTCCCCGGACAGGGGTCGAACACTGAAGCTTTCTTT,TRBD1,many,TRBV7-9,TRBJ1-1
CASSGLGAGNQPQHF,TGTGCCAGCAGTGGACTGGGGGCTGGCAATCAGCCCCAGCATTTT,-,many,TRBV28,TRBJ1-5
CASSVEGTLGGYTF,TGTGCCAGCAGCGTAGAAGGCACCCTGGGGGGCTACACCTTC,-,-,TRBV9,TRBJ1-2
CASSSDSPGLYNEQFF,TGTGCCAGCAGTTCCGACAGCCCAGGTTTGTACAATGAGCAGTTCTTC,-,few,TRBV11-3,TRBJ2-1
CSARGGEQGRYTQYF,TGCAGTGCTAGAGGCGGGGAGCAGGGTCGGTATACGCAGTATTTT,-,few,TRBV20-1,TRBJ2-3
CASSYSYGVGLNEQFF,TGTGCCAGCAGTTACTCCTACGGTGTCGGCCTCAATGAGCAGTTCTTC,-,many,TRBV6-5,TRBJ2-1
CASSSNRDRGFGELFF,TGTGCCAGCAGCTCGAACCGGGACAGGGGATTCGGGGAGCTGTTTTTT,TRBD1,many,TRBV7-9,TRBJ2-2
CASRNEYSGDTQYF,TGTGCCAGCAGAAACGAGTACTCGGGGGATACGCAGTATTTT,-,-,TRBV28,TRBJ2-3
CAISDIADNEQFF,TGTGCCATCAGTGATATAGCGGACAATGAGCAGTTCTTC,-,-,TRBV10-3,TRBJ2-1
CASSSDSTGHSYEQYF,TGTGCCAGCAGCTCCGATTCGACAGGACACTCCTACGAGCAGTACTTC,-,many,TRBV7-9,TRBJ2-7
CASSLTAGGETQYF,TGTGCCAGCAGCTTAACGGCGGGGGGAGAGACCCAGTACTTC,TRBD2,many,TRBV7-2,TRBJ2-5
CASSEGRSYEQYF,TGTGCCAGCAGCGAGGGAAGGTCCTACGAGCAGTACTTC,-,few,TRBV9,TRBJ2-7
CASSPTGLAGGEQFF,TGTGCCAGCAGTCCCACGGGACTAGCGGGAGGGGAGCAGTTCTTC,TRBD2,few,TRBV2,TRBJ2-1
CAISEGSGMGTDTQYF,TGTGCCATCAGTGAGGGTAGCGGGATGGGCACAGATACGCAGTATTTT,TRBD2,many,TRBV10-3,TRBJ2-3
CASSQQLSGTRGNTIYF,TGTGCCAGCAGCCAGCAGCTTAGTGGGACCAGAGGAAACACCATATATTTT,-,many,TRBV7-9,TRBJ1-3
CSASPGLSNQPQHF,TGCAGTGCTAGCCCCGGATTAAGCAATCAGCCCCAGCATTTT,-,many,TRBV20-1,TRBJ1-5
CASRRLAGGQETQYF,TGTGCCAGCAGAAGACTAGCGGGAGGCCAAGAGACCCAGTACTTC,TRBD2,many,TRBV6-1,TRBJ2-5